Given below is one T cell receptor (beta chain) in context. The data originate from a study of blood T cell repertoires in COVID-19. Looking at the study overall: The study drew acute and convalescent COVID-19 samples from the United States, Italy and Spain.

Generated by immunoSEQ multiplex PCR, the TCRdb table keeps only in-frame clones and is missing some. The sample consists of about 140,000 clones, just over 85% of them appearing once. The germline CDR1 and CDR2 sequences are LGHNA and YSLEER. CDR3 length: 18 residues. The V end was cut by 0 bases, the J end by 0 bases, with 17 bases between. The chain has TRBV4-3 and TRBJ1-2; D might be TRBD1 (5 bases). Sequencing used peripheral blood. The clonotype was recovered from a woman aged 60-75 years with acute or convalescent COVID-19. In nucleotides, the CDR3 is TGCGCCAGCAGCCAAGATCTTGCGACAGTCCGCCCTAACTATGGCTACACCTTC. Translating gives CASSQDLATVRPNYGYTF.